Below, one T cell receptor delta chain is given with its context. A much larger clonotype is one base distant, so this may be a read error. The data belong to a study of gamma-delta chains in newborns, infants, children. Overall study: Microbial exposure reportedly drives polyclonal innate γδ T cell expansion after birth.

With CATT, TCRdb re-called clones from the reads. The table has about 3,100 delta-chain clones, roughly 48% seen once. Sequenced sample: blood. The sequence was collected from a child who received the measles vaccine.

CDR3 protein: CALRALNGRPSYPLGWGILKYTDKLIF. The DNA of the CDR3 is TGTGCTCTTAGGGCCCTGAACGGACGGCCTTCCTACCCCTTAGGGTGGGGGATACTCAAGTACACCGATAAACTCATCTTT. V usage is TRDV1 and J usage is TRDJ1; D perhaps matches TRDD3 (10 bases). CDR1 is TSWWSYY, CDR2 QGS, per germline. V was clipped by 8 bases and J by 0 bases, with 52 bases between them. The CDR3 is 27 amino acids.